Presented here are 20 T cell receptor beta chains from one specimen sequenced in a study of blood T cell repertoires in COVID-19. Only in-frame clones appear in the TCRdb table, and some are missing; sequencing was by immunoSEQ multiplex PCR. Altogether 350,000 or so clones are present, about 92% being singletons, with the ten largest covering 3% to 4%. The specimen sequenced was peripheral blood. Receptors originate from a woman between 55 and 75 years old with COVID-19, enrolled during active disease.

A few counts support this clone. This chain connects TRBV12-3 or TRBV12-4 to TRBJ1-1, with 8 positions matching TRBD1. The CDR3 has 12 residues. V lost 6 bases to trimming and J lost 8 bases; unmatched junction nucleotides: 5. CDR3 nucleotide sequence: TGTGCCAGCAGGGACAGGGACTACGAAGCTTTCTTT. It specifies CASRDRDYEAFF.

V is TRBV5-4 and J is TRBJ1-2; D not certain. This CDR3 region has 15 residues. V gave up 4 bases and J gave up 1 base, with 14 bases separating them. Germline CDR1 is SGHNT and CDR2 is YYREEE (reference sequence). The CDR3 region has the DNA TGTGCCAGCAGCACCCCTTGGGGAGTTAACTATGGCTACACCTTC. It translates to CASSTPWGVNYGYTF. The variable domain in full, completed from reference TRBV5-4 and TRBJ1-2, reads ETGVTQSPTHLIKTRGQQVTLRCSSQSGHNTVSWYQQALGQGPQFIFQYYREEENGRGNFPPRFSGLQFPNYSSELNVNALELDDSALYLCASSTPWGVNYGYTFGSGTRLTVV.

The gene calls are TRBV5-6 and TRBJ1-3; weak D call: TRBD1 (5 bases). Looked up from germline, CDR1 is SGHDT and CDR2 is YYEEEE. Trimming cost V 3 bases and J 4 bases, with 11 bases left between them. This CDR3 has 14 residues. The CDR3 reads CASSSPGVGNTIYF. The CDR3 DNA reads as TGTGCCAGCAGCTCCCCGGGGGTCGGAAACACCATATATTTT.

This chain uses TRBV6-1 with TRBJ2-5; tentatively, D is TRBD1 (5 bases). The CDR3 length is 13 residues. V shed 6 bases and J shed 3 bases, with 11 bases lying between them. Germline CDR1 is MNHNS and CDR2 is SASEGT. Here the CDR3 DNA reads TGTGCCAGCAGCCGACCGACAGAAGAGACCCAGTACTTC. Its protein product is CASSRPTEETQYF.

This clone occurred once. The chain employs TRBV6-5 and TRBJ1-6; maybe TRBD1 (6 bases). CDR1 and CDR2 (germline): MNHEY, SVGAGI. The length of the CDR3 is 14 residues. The V end was cut by 2 bases, the J end by 4 bases, with 6 bases between. The CDR3 region is CASSYQGYNSPLHF. The CDR3 nucleotides read TGTGCCAGCAGTTACCAGGGGTATAATTCACCCCTCCACTTT.

J is TRBJ1-6 and V is TRBV6-5, with 9 bases aligning to TRBD1. The CDR3 totals 13 residues. J was trimmed by 14 bases and V by 6 bases; bases with no gene match: 8. Germline V CDR1 and CDR2: MNHEY, SVGAGI. The CDR3 DNA follows: TGTGCCAGCAGCAGGACAGGGGAAAGCGCCCTCCACTTT. This encodes CASSRTGESALHF.

The V gene is TRBV13, the J gene TRBJ1-2; TRBD1 is a possible D gene (6 bases). The CDR3 covers 14 residues. The V end was cut by 0 bases, the J end by 13 bases, with 18 bases between. Germline V gene lookup returns CDR1 PRHDT and CDR2 FYEKMQ (reference sequence). CDR3 bases: TGTGCCAGCAGCTTAGGCGGGACACCTCCTTTGCCCACCTTC. Amino acid sequence: CASSLGGTPPLPTF. Full variable domain (outside the CDR3, taken from reference TRBV13 and TRBJ1-2): AAGVIQSPRHLIKEKRETATLKCYPIPRHDTVYWYQQGPGQDPQFLISFYEKMQSDKGSIPDRFSAQQFSDYHSELNMSSLELGDSALYFCASSLGGTPPLPTFGSGTRLTVV.

The chain has TRBV11-2 and TRBJ1-1, with D uncertain. This CDR3 comprises 15 residues. Germline V lookup: CDR1 SGHAT, CDR2 FQNNGV. Trimming left V 4 bases short and J 3 bases short, with 15 bases between. As DNA, the CDR3 is TGTGCCAGCAGCTCACGGCTAGTCCCCCACACTGAAGCTTTCTTT. Protein product: CASSSRLVPHTEAFF. Combining the CDR3 with reference TRBV11-2 and TRBJ1-1 gives the whole variable domain EAGVAQSPRYKIIEKRQSVAFWCNPISGHATLYWYQQILGQGPKLLIQFQNNGVVDDSQLPKDRFSAERLKGVDSTLKIQPAKLEDSAVYLCASSSRLVPHTEAFFGQGTRLTVV.

The J gene is TRBJ1-2, the V gene TRBV2, with TRBD1 as a possible D gene (6 bases). CDR1 SNHLY and CDR2 FYNNEI come from the germline V gene. This CDR3 spans 12 amino acids. The V end lost 10 bases, the J end lost 2 bases, and 11 bases lay between the germline ends. CDR3 loop: CANRDTNYGYTF. The CDR3 DNA reads as TGTGCCAACAGGGACACAAACTATGGCTACACCTTC.

V is TRBV6-5 and J is TRBJ1-2; tentatively, D is TRBD1 (6 bases). V dropped 11 bases and J dropped 2 bases, with 21 bases sitting between them. Germline V gene lookup returns CDR1 MNHEY and CDR2 SVGAGI. The CDR3 totals 15 residues. The CDR3 spells CASKSPGQGNYGYTF. CDR3 in DNA: TGTGCCTCCAAAAGCCCGGGGCAGGGGAACTATGGCTACACCTTC.

The chain recombines TRBV5-1 with TRBJ1-2; D might be TRBD1 (5 bases). Trimming took off 5 bases at V and 2 bases at J, with 10 bases between the two ends. Looked up from germline, CDR1 is SGHRS and CDR2 is YFSETQ. This CDR3 contains 13 residues. CDR3 nucleotide sequence: TGCGCCAGCAGTCAGGGTGCGAACTATGGCTACACCTTC. It is translated as CASSQGANYGYTF.

This clone was seen a single time. The chain combines TRBV2 with TRBJ2-3, with TRBD2 identical over 9 bases. The CDR3 consists of 15 residues. Germline assignment: CDR1 SNHLY and CDR2 FYNNEI. With 4 bases clipped from V and 1 base from J, the junction kept 3 bases outside the gene matches. CDR3 amino acids: CASSAPSGGTDTQYF. The CDR3 DNA reads as TGTGCCAGCAGTGCCCCTAGCGGGGGCACAGATACGCAGTATTTT.

J is TRBJ1-2 and V is TRBV7-8; D call uncertain. Germline-derived CDR1 and CDR2 are SGHVS and FQNEAQ. Trimming shortened V by 5 bases and J by 2 bases, and 18 bases separated the two germline ends. CDR3 length equals 16 residues. DNA of the CDR3: TGTGCCAGCAGCGACGGAGGGATCACGATGAACTATGGCTACACCTTC. Its translation: CASSDGGITMNYGYTF.

The CDR3 coding sequence is TGTGCCAGCAGCATTGCCGGGGAAAAGTTTCAGCCCCAGCATTTT. Encoded protein: CASSIAGEKFQPQHF. The chain recombines TRBV6-6 with TRBJ1-5; D is unresolved. The germline V gene has CDR1 MNHNY and CDR2 SVGAGI (reference sequence). CDR3 length: 15 residues. The ends were cut back, 6 bases at V and 6 bases at J, with 18 bases in the middle.

This chain uses TRBV6-6 with TRBJ2-7; D may be TRBD1 (6 bases). Deletions cut 7 bases from V and 2 bases from J, with 12 bases between. The CDR3 is 13 amino acids. Germline V gene sequence: CDR1 MNHNY, CDR2 SVGAGI (reference sequence). CDR3 residues: CASTWTEAYEQYF. The DNA for the CDR3 is TGTGCCAGCACCTGGACAGAAGCCTACGAGCAGTACTTC.

Remarks on this clone: Compared with germline, one end of the junction differs, possibly owing to a read error. This sequence joins TRBV5-1 and TRBJ1-4; D ambiguous. The CDR3 is 14 amino acids. CDR1 is SGHRS and CDR2 is YFSETQ in the germline V gene. CDR3 coding DNA: TGCGCCAGCAGCCCAGAGGTTCCTAAGGAAAAACTGTTTTTT. Translation: CASSPEVPKEKLFF. The whole variable domain, filled in from reference TRBV5-1 and TRBJ1-4, reads KAGVTQTPRYLIKTRGQQVTLSCSPISGHRSVSWYQQTPGQGLQFLFEYFSETQRNKGNFPGRFSGRQFSNSRSEMNVSTLELGDSALYLCASSPEVPKEKLFFGSGTQLSVL.

The rearrangement joins TRBV7-3 to TRBJ1-1, with D maybe TRBD1 (5 bases). V was trimmed by 5 bases and J by 0 bases, leaving 13 bases between them. From germline, CDR1 is SGHTA and CDR2 FQGTGA. The CDR3 length is 15 residues. CDR3 nucleotide sequence: TGTGCCAGCAGCCCGGCGGGGGGAATGAACACTGAAGCTTTCTTT. Protein: CASSPAGGMNTEAFF.

This sequence joins TRBV19 and TRBJ1-5, with a weak D call TRBD1 (6 bases). Germline lookup yields CDR1 LNHDA and CDR2 SQIVND (reference sequence). This CDR3 is built from 15 residues. V lost 2 bases to trimming and J lost 5 bases, with 13 bases between them. The CDR3 is CASSIMDSQYQPQHF. The DNA of the CDR3 is TGTGCCAGTAGTATAATGGACAGCCAGTATCAGCCCCAGCATTTT.

This clone was seen a single time. The chain joins TRBV9 to TRBJ1-1; D might be TRBD1 (5 bases). The CDR3 runs 15 residues. The germline CDR1 and CDR2 sequences are SGDLS and YYNGEE. Trimming took 0 bases from V and 1 from J, leaving 10 bases between them. CDR3 in DNA: TGTGCCAGCAGCGTAGAAGGGGCATGGAACACTGAAGCTTTCTTT. Its protein product is CASSVEGAWNTEAFF.

This clone was picked up one time. The chain links TRBV5-1 to TRBJ2-1; 8 positions match TRBD1. Germline V gives CDR1 SGHRS, CDR2 YFSETQ. This CDR3 contains 15 residues. V shed 6 bases, J shed 5 bases, and the junction held 10 bases outside the gene matches. CDR3 nucleotides: TGCGCCAGCACCTCCCGACAGGGGTTCCACAATGAGCAGTTCTTC. Translated: CASTSRQGFHNEQFF.